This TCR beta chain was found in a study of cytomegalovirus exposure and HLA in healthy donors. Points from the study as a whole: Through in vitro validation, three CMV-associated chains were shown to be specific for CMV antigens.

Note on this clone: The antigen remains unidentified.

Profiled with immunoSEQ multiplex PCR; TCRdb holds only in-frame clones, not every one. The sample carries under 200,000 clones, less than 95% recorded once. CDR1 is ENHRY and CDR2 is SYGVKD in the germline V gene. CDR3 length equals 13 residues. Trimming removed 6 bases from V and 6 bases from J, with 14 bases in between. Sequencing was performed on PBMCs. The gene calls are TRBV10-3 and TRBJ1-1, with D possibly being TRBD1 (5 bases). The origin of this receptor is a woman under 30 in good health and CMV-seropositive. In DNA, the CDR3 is TGTGCCATCAGACCGATGGGGCGTTCTGAAGCTTTCTTT. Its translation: CAIRPMGRSEAFF.